Listed below are T cell receptor beta chains from one sample, sequenced in a study of T cell responses to AZD1222 COVID-19 vaccine. Using immunoSEQ multiplex PCR, the repertoire was profiled, and TCRdb retains in-frame clones only, with some absent. This sample yields some 180,000 clones, of which just under 95% are seen a single time; 1.6% belongs to the top ten. The sample here was peripheral blood, taken on day 0 of AZD1222 vaccination. These TCRs come from an adult in good health. Each CDR3 is given with its conserved first and last residue. A D gene is named only where the DNA matches it firmly. The size entry is marked missing in some rows and otherwise reads once, few, many or a size class.

J gene: TRBJ1-2; D gene: TRBD1; V gene: TRBV7-2; clone size: NA; CDR3 protein: CASSQDRVSGYTF; CDR3 DNA: TGTGCCAGCAGCCAAGACAGGGTTTCTGGCTACACCTTC
J gene: TRBJ1-2; D gene: NA; V gene: TRBV5-1; clone size: NA; CDR3 protein: CASSRSGYGDGYTF; CDR3 DNA: TGCGCCAGCAGCAGGAGCGGTTATGGGGATGGCTACACCTTC
J gene: TRBJ1-1; D gene: NA; V gene: TRBV6-5; clone size: NA; CDR3 protein: CASSRTVLNTEAFF; CDR3 DNA: TGTGCCAGCAGCCGGACAGTACTGAACACTGAAGCTTTCTTT
J gene: TRBJ1-2; D gene: NA; V gene: TRBV2; clone size: NA; CDR3 protein: CASSEAPTYGYTF; CDR3 DNA: TGTGCCAGCAGTGAAGCGCCCACGTATGGCTACACCTTC
J gene: TRBJ1-3; D gene: TRBD1; V gene: TRBV5-4; clone size: once; CDR3 protein: CASSRWGQSSGNTIYF; CDR3 DNA: TGTGCCAGCAGCCGATGGGGACAGAGCTCTGGAAACACCATATATTTT
J gene: TRBJ1-2; D gene: TRBD1; V gene: TRBV7-2; clone size: NA; CDR3 protein: CASSLLTGFSGYTF; CDR3 DNA: TGTGCCAGCAGCCTACTGACAGGGTTTAGTGGCTACACCTTC
J gene: TRBJ2-7; D gene: NA; V gene: TRBV21-1; clone size: NA; CDR3 protein: CASSKDRDHEQYF; CDR3 DNA: TGTGCCAGCAGCAAAGACAGGGACCACGAGCAGTACTTC
J gene: TRBJ1-5; D gene: NA; V gene: TRBV7-2; clone size: NA; CDR3 protein: CASSPREGRAGPQHF; CDR3 DNA: TGTGCCAGCAGCCCCCGGGAGGGGAGGGCAGGACCCCAGCATTTT
J gene: TRBJ1-2; D gene: NA; V gene: TRBV6-6; clone size: NA; CDR3 protein: CASRVTSGTIYGYTF; CDR3 DNA: TGTGCCAGCAGAGTAACCTCAGGGACTATCTATGGCTACACCTTC
J gene: TRBJ1-1; D gene: NA; V gene: TRBV5-4; clone size: NA; CDR3 protein: CASSLERSTEAFF; CDR3 DNA: TGTGCCAGCAGCTTGGAAAGGTCCACTGAAGCTTTCTTT
J gene: TRBJ2-1; D gene: NA; V gene: TRBV5-6; clone size: NA; CDR3 protein: CASSLRGTRQFF; CDR3 DNA: TGTGCCAGCAGCTTGAGGGGCACGAGACAGTTCTTC